This T cell receptor beta chain was profiled in a study of shared clonotypes between healthy human individuals (dated by TCRdb to about 2020). Background on the whole study: A couple of women and a few men aged 18 to 49 years were included in the cohort. Different laboratories and diverse techniques were used to prepare libraries and sequence TCR repertoires, to increase sequencing depth and limit assay-specific biases. Per donor, three plates each were used for CD4 naive and CD4 memory, two for CD8 naive, and one for CD8 memory. Between about 0.9 and 10 billion PBMCs per donor were obtained by leukapheresis. To estimate repertoire size and how much clonotype sharing occurs between individuals, the study deeply sequenced the blood TCR repertoires of about 5 healthy adults.

Using the deep immunoSEQ assay, TCR CDR3 regions were amplified from genomic DNA by multiplex PCR. Extracted genomic DNA from each cell subset was spread evenly across all wells of several immunoSEQ 96-well plates, with each plate serving as a replicate. For sorted subsets, each replicate PCR was loaded with roughly 200 ng genomic DNA, equivalent to about 30,000 T cell genomes. Purified libraries were quantified with a Qubit 3.0 fluorometer, sized on a Bioanalyzer 2100, and re-quantified with the KAPA Library Quantification kit. Every immunoSEQ 96-well plate was sequenced on a separate single-read 150-cycle Illumina NextSeq 550 flow cell. The paper's processing steps were these. The immunoSEQ output contained only junctional sequences without quality scores, so filtering could not match that applied to full-length reads. Sequences were annotated with PyIR, a Python wrapper for IgBLAST v1.9, using IMGT germline references to assign V/J genes and CDR3. Any read was removed if the V/J assignment was weak (E-value above 1e-6), the CDR3 was missing, or the read contained stop codons, out-of-frame junctions, or ambiguous translated residues. V3J clonotypes were defined as sequences sharing the same inferred V gene, J gene, and CDR3 amino acid sequence. Percentage overlap between repertoires was computed as shared unique clonotypes divided by the size of the smaller repertoire. RTK rarefaction, the Chao1 estimator, and Recon v2.1 estimates of unobserved clonotypes were used to assess repertoire richness. Generation probabilities were computed with OLGA for all TCRbeta clonotypes obtained by the gDNA method from a few donors. The clones in this table, taken by TCRdb from immuneACCESS, are in-frame only. Not every clone is retained; where verified, under half of the shortfall comes from an unresolved V gene, and the cause of the rest is unknown. That table supplies the V and J calls and clone size; D and trimming were determined from the DNA. The sample table holds about 2.1 million clones, of which around 93% were seen once. The top ten hold under 2% of the sample.

Results and caveats for the whole study, not just this receptor: Estimated clonotype richness was generally larger for naive than for memory subsets. Rarefaction of sorted-subset datasets indicated incomplete sequencing despite the large sequencing depth. Only blood was sampled, and tissue TCR repertoires likely differ from those in blood. Compared with non-shared clonotypes, the clonotypes found in all four sorted-subset donors had higher generation probabilities. The small number of donors limited the genetic and exposure-history diversity represented. Pairwise subsampling led to the expectation that sequencing depth would affect the degree of clonotype sharing among donors. Sharing across several donors was observed for about 4.8% of naive CD4, over 3% of naive CD8, around 2.5% of memory CD4, and about 0.39% of memory CD8 clonotypes.

CD8 naive samples were obtained by positive selection for CCR7 among CD45RO-negative cells, yielding a CD45RA+CCR7+ population from which TemRA cells were excluded. Healthy HIV-negative adults with no recently reported acute infections or vaccinations were included as donors. Only Caucasian adults living in Nashville, Tennessee, USA were represented among the donors. Blood was obtained by leukapheresis, after which PBMCs were separated by Ficoll-Histopaque density gradient centrifugation and cryopreserved in liquid nitrogen vapor phase. Purity and quantity of every magnetically sorted T cell population were checked by analytical flow cytometry. Each sorted fraction had its genomic DNA isolated and then quantified by UV absorbance on a Nanodrop 2000c. As for this clone: The target of this receptor is not known. One base away there is no much larger clone; base qualities are not given.

V is pruned by 9 bases and J by 3 bases, leaving 8 bases of the junction without a gene match. According to the germline V gene, CDR1 reads SGHTA and CDR2 reads FQGNSA. From the cysteine through the phenylalanine, the CDR3 covers 14 amino acids. CDR3 DNA is the only sequence kept; it has 42 bases, read in frame from the first base. This TCR was sampled from a man aged 18 to 30 in good health. Some clones in this sample may be carry-over from other donors' samples. Sequencing was carried out using naive CD8+ T cells from PBMCs. The sample's cell subset or site label, decoded: CD45RA+CCR7+. The sequence is built from TRBV7-2 and TRBJ2-1; TRBD2 fits 7 bases in the junction. The CDR3 has the sequence CASKGGRNYNEQFF. The nucleotides are TGTGCCAGTAAGGGAGGGAGAAACTACAATGAGCAGTTCTTC.